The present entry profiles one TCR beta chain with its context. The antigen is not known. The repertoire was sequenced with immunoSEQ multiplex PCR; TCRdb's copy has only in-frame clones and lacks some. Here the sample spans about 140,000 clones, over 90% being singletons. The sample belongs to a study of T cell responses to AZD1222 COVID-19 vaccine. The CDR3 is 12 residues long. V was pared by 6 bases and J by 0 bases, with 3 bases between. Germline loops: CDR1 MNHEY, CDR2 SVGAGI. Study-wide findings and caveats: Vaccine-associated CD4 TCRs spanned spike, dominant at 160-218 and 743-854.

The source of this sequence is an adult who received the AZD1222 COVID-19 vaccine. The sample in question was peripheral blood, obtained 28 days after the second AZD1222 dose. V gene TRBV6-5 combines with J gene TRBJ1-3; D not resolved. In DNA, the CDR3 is TGTGCCAGCAGGGCCTCTGGAAACACCATATATTTT. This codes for CASRASGNTIYF.